This T cell receptor (beta chain) was recovered during a study of T cells in Graves' hyperthyroidism and ophthalmopathy. General study points: The authors' 13 V-J model separated ophthalmopathy from stable hyperthyroidism.

From germline, CDR1 is LGHDT and CDR2 YNNKEL (reference sequence). V was cut by 1 base and J by 0 bases, with 6 bases left in between. The CDR3 runs to 14 residues. TCR beta CDR3 sequences were amplified from RNA transcripts. First-round RT-PCR of the TCR CDR3 relied on the HTBI primer set. TCRdb fed the multiplex PCR reads into MiXCR, producing one record per CDR3 protein. The sample yields some 500,000 distinct CDR3 sequences, around 16% seen once. Uncontrolled infection, other autoimmune disease, pregnancy or lactation excluded patients. This clonotype has a count of ten or more. No antigen is known for it.

Source material: blood. The sequence derives from a woman aged 30 to 39 with Graves' ophthalmopathy. J is TRBJ1-1 and V is TRBV3-1; D uncertain. The CDR3 nucleotides read TGTGCCAGCAGCCAAGCGAATGTGAACACTGAAGCTTTCTTT. This sequence encodes CASSQANVNTEAFF.